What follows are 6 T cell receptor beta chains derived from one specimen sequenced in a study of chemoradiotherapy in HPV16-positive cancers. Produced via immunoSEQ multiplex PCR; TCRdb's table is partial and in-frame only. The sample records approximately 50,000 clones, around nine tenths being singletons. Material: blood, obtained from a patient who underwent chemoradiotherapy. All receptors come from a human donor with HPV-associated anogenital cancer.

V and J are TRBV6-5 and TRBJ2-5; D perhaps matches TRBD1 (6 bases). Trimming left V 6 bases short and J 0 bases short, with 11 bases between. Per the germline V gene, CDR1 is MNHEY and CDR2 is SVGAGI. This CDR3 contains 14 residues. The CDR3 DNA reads TGTGCCAGCAGCCGCCAGGGGTACCAAGAGACCCAGTACTTC. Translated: CASSRQGYQETQYF.

CDR3 nucleotides: TGTGCCAGCAGTGGACAGGGAAGTCACTCGGATGAGCAGTTCTTC. It yields the protein CASSGQGSHSDEQFF. The chain joins TRBV2 to TRBJ2-1; 7 nucleotides align to TRBD1. This CDR3 spans 15 amino acids. J gave up 8 bases and V 4 bases, and 11 bases lay outside the gene matches. Germline V gene data show CDR1 as SNHLY and CDR2 as FYNNEI.

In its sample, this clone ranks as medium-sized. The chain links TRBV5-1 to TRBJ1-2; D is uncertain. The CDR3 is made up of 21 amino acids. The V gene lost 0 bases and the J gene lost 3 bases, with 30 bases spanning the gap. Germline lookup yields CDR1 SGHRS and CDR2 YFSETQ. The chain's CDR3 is CASSLVGLRSSRKEWDYGYTF. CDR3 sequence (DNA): TGCGCCAGCAGCTTGGTCGGGCTAAGAAGCTCGCGGAAAGAGTGGGACTATGGCTACACCTTC.

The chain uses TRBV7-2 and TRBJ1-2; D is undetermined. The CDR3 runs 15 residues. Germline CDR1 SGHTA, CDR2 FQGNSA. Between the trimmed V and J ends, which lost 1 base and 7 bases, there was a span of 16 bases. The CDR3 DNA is TGTGCCAGCAGCTTAGGGGATAGGCAGACGGGTGGCTACACCTTC. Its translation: CASSLGDRQTGGYTF.

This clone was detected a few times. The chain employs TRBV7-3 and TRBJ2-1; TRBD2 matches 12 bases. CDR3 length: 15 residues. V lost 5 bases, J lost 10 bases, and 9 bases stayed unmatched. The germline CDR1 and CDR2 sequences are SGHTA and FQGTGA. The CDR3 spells CASSRGLAGGVEQFF. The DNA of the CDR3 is TGTGCCAGCAGCCGGGGACTAGCGGGCGGGGTGGAGCAGTTCTTC.

The CDR3 reads CASSSDRGGYTF. Here the CDR3 DNA reads TGTGCCAGCAGCTCGGACAGGGGGGGCTACACCTTC. The chain recombines TRBV7-2 with TRBJ1-2; 10 nucleotides align to TRBD1. After removal of 4 bases from V and 8 bases from J, the junction contained 1 base not matched to a gene. The CDR3 contains 12 residues. CDR1 and CDR2 from the germline V gene are SGHTA and FQGNSA.